The T cell receptor (beta chain) under discussion was sequenced for a study of T cell clonotyping in hematopoietic cell transplantation. Study-level results: Few recipient clonotypes overlapped donors; over 97% were de novo at given depth. Broader posttransplant TCR repertoire diversity was predicted by graft donor and pretransplant recipient Inverse Simpson Index values. Pathologically expanded recipient clonotypes increased progressively from day 30 to day 180 as diversity fell. Without cell sorting, CD4 versus CD8 contributions remain unresolved.

Sequencing used immunoSEQ multiplex PCR; TCRdb keeps in-frame clones, though not all of them. The table has several thousand clones, 80% to 90% seen once; the top ten hold approximately 5.8%. V shed 4 bases and J 4 bases; nucleotides not matched to a gene: 10. Germline values: CDR1 MDHEN, CDR2 SYDVKM. CDR3 length: 15 amino acids. Of note for this clone: The antigen is not known.

The sample here was peripheral blood mononuclear cells, taken 100 days after allogeneic stem cell transplant. The chain recombines TRBV28 with TRBJ2-7; 7 bases line up with TRBD1. The receptor's source is a female patient aged 35 to 55 who had an allogeneic stem cell transplant from a related donor, so the T cells may come from the graft donor. Some clones in this sample may be carry-over from other donors' samples. The CDR3 region is CASSSTGDGGYEQYF. The DNA of the CDR3 is TGTGCCAGCAGTTCTACAGGGGATGGAGGTTACGAGCAGTACTTC.